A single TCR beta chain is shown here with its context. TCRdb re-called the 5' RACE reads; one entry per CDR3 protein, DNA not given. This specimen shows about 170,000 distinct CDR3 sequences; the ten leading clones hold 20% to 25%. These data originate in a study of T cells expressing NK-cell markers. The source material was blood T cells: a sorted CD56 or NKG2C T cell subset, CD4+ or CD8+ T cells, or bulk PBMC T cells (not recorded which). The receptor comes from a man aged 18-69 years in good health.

CDR3 loop: CASRGLGLAGGDTQYF. The chain joins TRBV5-1 to TRBJ2-3; lacking DNA, the TRBD2 call made by TCRdb goes unchecked. Germline V lookup: CDR1 SGHRS, CDR2 YFSETQ. The CDR3 is made up of 16 amino acids.